This T cell receptor beta chain was captured in a study of cytomegalovirus exposure and HLA in healthy donors. Turning to the study itself: Among several hundred genotyped donors, approximately 80% fell in the Caucasian-associated ancestry cluster.

This clone turned up a few times. The antigen remains unidentified. The trim removed 3 bases at V and 3 bases at J, leaving 3 bases unmatched. The CDR3 contains 14 residues. The germline V gene has CDR1 LGHNT and CDR2 FRNRAP. Study results and caveats: Indistinguishable V segments, including TRBV6-2 and TRBV6-3, were excluded. A reported reduction in N-insertions relative to the approximately 690-donor mean was seen in an Asian-associated ancestry cluster in a later analysis. In a later analysis, V- and J-gene trimming of beta chains associated with a DCLRE1C missense variant, replicated independently.

PCR involved 60 Vbeta and 13 Jbeta primers. Using immunoSEQ multiplex PCR, the repertoire was profiled, and TCRdb retains in-frame clones only, with some absent. The sample holds 100,000 to 150,000 clones, less than 85% seen once. The origin of this receptor is a male donor in good health and CMV-seronegative. The V gene is TRBV12-5, the J gene TRBJ1-1; 8 bases are shared with TRBD1. Material: PBMCs. CDR3 loop: CASGLATGDTEAFF. CDR3 nucleotides: TGTGCTAGTGGTTTAGCGACAGGGGACACTGAAGCTTTCTTT.